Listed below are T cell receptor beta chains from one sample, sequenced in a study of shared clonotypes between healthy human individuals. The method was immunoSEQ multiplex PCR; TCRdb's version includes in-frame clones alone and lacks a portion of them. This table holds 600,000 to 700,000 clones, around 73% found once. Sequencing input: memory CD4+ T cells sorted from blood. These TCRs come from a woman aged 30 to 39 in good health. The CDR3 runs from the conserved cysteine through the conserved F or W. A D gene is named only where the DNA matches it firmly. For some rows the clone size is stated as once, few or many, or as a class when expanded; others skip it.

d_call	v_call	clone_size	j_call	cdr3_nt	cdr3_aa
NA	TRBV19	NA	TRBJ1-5	TGTGCCAGTAGTATGATGGCCAATGGGAATCAGCCCCAGCATTTT	CASSMMANGNQPQHF
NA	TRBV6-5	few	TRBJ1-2	TGTGCCAGCAGTTACTCTTCCAGAAACTATGGCTACACCTTC	CASSYSSRNYGYTF
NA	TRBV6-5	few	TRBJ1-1	TGTGCCAGCAGCTACCGGGGGAACACTGAAGCTTTCTTT	CASSYRGNTEAFF
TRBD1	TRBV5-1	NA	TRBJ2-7	TGCGCCAGCAGCTTGGAAGGACAGGGCTACGAGCAGTACTTC	CASSLEGQGYEQYF
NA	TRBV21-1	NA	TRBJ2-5	TGTGCCAGCAGCAAACCAACCGGGACAGGGGGAGCAGAGACCCAGTACTTC	CASSKPTGTGGAETQYF
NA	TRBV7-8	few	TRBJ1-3	TGTGCCAGCAGCTTACGAGGCCGGGAGGGAAACACCATATATTTT	CASSLRGREGNTIYF
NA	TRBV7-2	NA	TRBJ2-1	TGTGCCAGCAGCCCCAAGGGGGGGATCAATGAGCAGTTCTTC	CASSPKGGINEQFF
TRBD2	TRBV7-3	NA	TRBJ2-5	TGTGCCAGCAGCTTAAGTCCAGCGGGAGGGGGAGAGACCCAGTACTTC	CASSLSPAGGGETQYF
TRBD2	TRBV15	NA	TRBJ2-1	TGTGCCACCAGCAGAGATTTTTCGACGGAGAGAGGGACTAGCCCCTTCTTC	CATSRDFSTERGTSPFF
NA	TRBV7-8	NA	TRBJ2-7	TGTGCCAGCAGTACCGGGTCAGGCGTAGGTTACGAGCAGTACTTC	CASSTGSGVGYEQYF
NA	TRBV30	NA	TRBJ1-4	TGTGCCTGGAGCGCCCCGGGTCTCGTTGCAACTAATGAAAAACTGTTTTTT	CAWSAPGLVATNEKLFF
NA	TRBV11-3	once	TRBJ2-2	TGTGCCAGCAGCCCCTTCGAGACCGGGGAGCTGTTTTTT	CASSPFETGELFF
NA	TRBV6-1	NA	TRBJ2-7	TGTGCCAGCAGTGAAAGGCGTGCCTCCTACGAGCAGTACTTC	CASSERRASYEQYF
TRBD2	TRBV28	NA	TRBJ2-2	TGTGCCAGTGAACCCCCGGGACTAAGGTTGACCGGGGAGCTGTTTTTT	CASEPPGLRLTGELFF
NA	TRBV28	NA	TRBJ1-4	TGTGCCAGCAGGACAGGTTCAACTAATGAAAAACTGTTTTTT	CASRTGSTNEKLFF
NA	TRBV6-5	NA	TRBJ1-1	TGTGCCAGCAGTCGAAGACAGAACACTGAAGCTTTCTTT	CASSRRQNTEAFF
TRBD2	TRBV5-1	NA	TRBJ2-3	TGCGCCAGCTGTAAAAAGATAGCGGGAGCAACAGATACGCAGTATTTT	CASCKKIAGATDTQYF
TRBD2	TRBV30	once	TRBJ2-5	TGTGCCTGGAGAGTAGCGGGGTATGGGGAGACCCAGTACTTC	CAWRVAGYGETQYF
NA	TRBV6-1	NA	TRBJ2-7	TGTGCCAGCCGACACCCCAACTACGAGCAGTACTTC	CASRHPNYEQYF
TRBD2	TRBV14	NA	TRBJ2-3	TGTGCCAGCAGAGAAACTAGCGGGAGATGGGATACGCAGTATTTT	CASRETSGRWDTQYF
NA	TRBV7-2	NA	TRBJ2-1	TGTGCCAGCAGCTTATATTCAGGGCGGAACTACAATGAGCAGTTCTTC	CASSLYSGRNYNEQFF
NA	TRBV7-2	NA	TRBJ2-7	TGTGCCAGCAGCTTAGGTGGTGGGGGACCCTACGAGCAGTACTTC	CASSLGGGGPYEQYF
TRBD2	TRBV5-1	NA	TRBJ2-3	TGCGCCAGCAGCTCCACTAAATTCCCTCCGACTAGCGGGAGGACGGATACGCAGTATTTT	CASSSTKFPPTSGRTDTQYF
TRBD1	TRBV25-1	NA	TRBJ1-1	TGTGCCAGCAGTGCTGGCAGGGGGCATACTGAAGCTTTCTTT	CASSAGRGHTEAFF
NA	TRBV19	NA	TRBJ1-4	TGTGCCAGTAGAACGGACAGTCTGGAAAGAGAAAAACTGTTTTTT	CASRTDSLEREKLFF
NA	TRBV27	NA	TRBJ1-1	TGTGCCAGCAGTGAGATTCAGGGTGGGAACACTGAAGCTTTCTTT	CASSEIQGGNTEAFF
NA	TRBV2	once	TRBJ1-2	TGTGCCAGCCGCCCGGAACAGGGAGTAATCCATGGCTACACCTTC	CASRPEQGVIHGYTF
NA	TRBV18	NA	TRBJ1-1	TGTGCCAGCTCACCAAGCTTGGGGTCCGAGGCTGAAGCTTTCTTT	CASSPSLGSEAEAFF
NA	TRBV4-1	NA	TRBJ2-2	TGCGCCAGCAGCCCCCGGAGCGGGGAGCTGTTTTTT	CASSPRSGELFF
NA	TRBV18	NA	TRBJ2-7	TGTGCCAGCTCACCACAGGGGACCGAGCAGTACTTC	CASSPQGTEQYF
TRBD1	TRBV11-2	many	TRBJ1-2	TGTGCCAGCAGCTTAGCCCAGGGGGCGGACTATGGCTACACCTTC	CASSLAQGADYGYTF
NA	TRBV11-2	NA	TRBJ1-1	TGTGCCAGCAGCCCGTCCCAGTCCACAAAAGCTTTCTTT	CASSPSQSTKAFF
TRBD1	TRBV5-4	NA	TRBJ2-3	TGTGCCAGCAGCCCTTGGGACAGTCTCACAGATACGCAGTATTTT	CASSPWDSLTDTQYF
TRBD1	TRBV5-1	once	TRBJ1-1	TGCGCCAGCAGCATCCACGCCGGGACAGGGACTGAAGCTTTCTTT	CASSIHAGTGTEAFF
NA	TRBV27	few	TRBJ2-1	TGTGCCAGCAGTTTGGGAGAGGGCCACAATGAGCAGTTCTTC	CASSLGEGHNEQFF
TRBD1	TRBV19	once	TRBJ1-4	TGTGCCAGTAGTAACGGACAGGCCCTTGGTGAAAAACTGTTTTTT	CASSNGQALGEKLFF